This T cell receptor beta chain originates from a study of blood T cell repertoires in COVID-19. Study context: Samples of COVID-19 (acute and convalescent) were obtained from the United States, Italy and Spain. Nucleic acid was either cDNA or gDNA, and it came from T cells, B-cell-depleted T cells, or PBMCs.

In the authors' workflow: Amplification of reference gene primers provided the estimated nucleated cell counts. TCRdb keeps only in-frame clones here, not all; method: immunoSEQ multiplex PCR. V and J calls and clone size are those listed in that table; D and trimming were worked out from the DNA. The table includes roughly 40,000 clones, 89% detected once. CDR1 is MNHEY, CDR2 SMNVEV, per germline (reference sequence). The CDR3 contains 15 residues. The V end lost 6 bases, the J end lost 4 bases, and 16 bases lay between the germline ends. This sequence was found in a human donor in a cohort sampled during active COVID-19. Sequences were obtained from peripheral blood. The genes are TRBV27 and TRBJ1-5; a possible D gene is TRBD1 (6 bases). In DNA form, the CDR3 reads TGTGCCAGCAGCCACAAGCGGGGGGCTAATCAGCCCCAGCATTTT. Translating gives CASSHKRGANQPQHF.